These 24 T cell receptor beta chains came from one sample sequenced in a study of T cells in Graves' hyperthyroidism and ophthalmopathy (dated by TCRdb to the late 2010s). The library came from multiplex PCR. The run used an Illumina HiSeq 2000. The TCR beta CDR3 regions were amplified from the RNA transcripts. A first-round RT-PCR of the TCR CDR3 used the HTBI primer set with the Qiagen OneStep RT-PCR kit. The public reads were quality trimmed at Q25 with fastp and then assembled into clones with MiXCR by TCRdb, keeping productive beta chains. Each entry is one CDR3 protein sequence, shown with its most common DNA and genes. The sample data list about 35,000 distinct CDR3 sequences, and around 50% of these were observed just once. Clones ranked in the top ten supply 5.5% to 8% of the sample. The source material was blood. All receptors derive from a woman aged 45-65 years with Graves' hyperthyroidism that later progressed to Graves' ophthalmopathy.

For this clonotype: The CDR3 does not end in the conserved phenylalanine or tryptophan, so this is likely a read error. The gene calls are TRBV7-2 and TRBJ2-1; D gene unclear. V gave up 5 bases and J gave up 10 bases, with 12 bases separating them. CDR3 length: 12 residues. Germline loops: CDR1 SGHTA, CDR2 FQGNSA. Here the CDR3 DNA reads TGTGCCAGCAGCACTCGGGCGGAGGAGCAGTTCCTC. This gives the protein CASSTRAEEQFL.

The V call is TRBV11-3, the J call TRBJ2-2, with TRBD1 matching 10 bases. CDR3 size: 16 residues. Germline V gene data show CDR1 as SGHNT and CDR2 as YENEEA. V trimming: 3 bases; J trimming: 11 bases; junction bases outside the gene matches: 12. In DNA, the CDR3 is TGTGCCAGCAGCTTTGTGCGGGACAGGGGTGTGGGTGAGCTGTTTTTT. This codes for CASSFVRDRGVGELFF.

By frequency in the sample, this clonotype is medium-sized. The chain employs TRBV10-3 and TRBJ2-3; possible D gene TRBD2, 5 bases. V shed 4 bases and J shed 2 bases, with 16 bases lying between them. The germline V gene encodes CDR1 ENHRY and CDR2 SYGVKD. This CDR3 spans 16 amino acids. The CDR3 sequence: CAISAGLGFSTDTQYF. DNA for the CDR3: TGTGCCATCAGTGCTGGACTTGGGTTTTCCACAGATACGCAGTATTTT.

The chain employs TRBV28 and TRBJ1-2; 10 nucleotides match TRBD1. Germline V gene data show CDR1 as MDHEN and CDR2 as SYDVKM. CDR3 length: 12 residues. Trimming cost V 8 bases and J 8 bases; bases outside gene matches: 5. In nucleotides, the CDR3 is TGTGCCAGCCGACAGGGGGCGGAAGGCTACACCTTC. Protein product: CASRQGAEGYTF.

This clonotype appeared many times. CDR3 sequence (DNA): TGCGCCAGCAGCCAAGATCCGGGGGTCTCCGGGGAGCTGTTTTTT. Its protein is CASSQDPGVSGELFF. The chain is built from TRBV4-1 and TRBJ2-2; tentatively, D is TRBD2 (6 bases). Trimming stripped 0 bases from V and 6 bases from J, with 11 bases between. Germline-derived CDR1 and CDR2 are MGHRA and YSYEKL. This CDR3 has 15 residues.

Comment on this clonotype: Because it lacks the conserved phenylalanine or tryptophan at the end, this CDR3 is likely a read error. The chain carries TRBV5-1 and TRBJ2-7; D gene uncertain. Germline CDR1 is SGHRS and CDR2 is YFSETQ. This CDR3 has 15 amino acids. Trimming took off 0 bases at V and 4 bases at J, with 14 bases between the two ends. This chain's CDR3 is CASSLEGGSTYEQYS. CDR3 DNA: TGCGCCAGCAGCTTGGAAGGCGGAAGCACTTACGAGCAGTACTCC.

This clonotype has ten or more counts. This rearrangement joins TRBV7-9 to TRBJ1-4; tentatively, D is TRBD1 (5 bases). V was cut by 2 bases and J by 0 bases, with 13 bases left in between. Germline V gene data show CDR1 as SEHNR and CDR2 as FQNEAQ (reference sequence). This CDR3 contains 17 residues. The CDR3 sequence: CASSLWVDRATNEKLFF. CDR3 sequence (DNA): TGTGCCAGCAGCTTATGGGTCGACAGAGCAACTAATGAAAAACTGTTTTTT. Using reference TRBV7-9 and TRBJ1-4 for the parts outside the CDR3, the full variable domain is DTGVSQNPRHKITKRGQNVTFRCDPISEHNRLYWYRQTLGQGPEFLTYFQNEAQLEKSRLLSDRFSAERPKGSFSTLEIQRTEQGDSAMYLCASSLWVDRATNEKLFFGSGTQLSVL.

This clonotype is labeled medium-sized. The V and J genes are TRBV9 and TRBJ1-6; a possible D gene is TRBD1 (5 bases). CDR1 and CDR2 (germline): SGDLS, YYNGEE. Trimming removed 0 bases from V and 9 bases from J, with 10 bases in between. The CDR3 has 14 residues. The CDR3 bases are TGTGCCAGCAGCGTAGTCCCCCAGGGTTCACCCCTCCACTTT. Translation: CASSVVPQGSPLHF. Variable domain in full (rest from reference TRBV9 and TRBJ1-6): DSGVTQTPKHLITATGQRVTLRCSPRSGDLSVYWYQQSLDQGLQFLIQYYNGEERAKGNILERFSAQQFPDLHSELNLSSLELGDSALYFCASSVVPQGSPLHFGNGTRLTVT.

This clonotype was seen a single time. The CDR3: CASSLVVGLAGNTDTQYF. In DNA, the CDR3 is TGTGCCAGCAGTTTAGTCGTCGGACTAGCGGGAAACACAGATACGCAGTATTTT. The gene calls are TRBV12-3 or TRBV12-4 and TRBJ2-3; 12 bases fit TRBD2. The CDR3 loop spans 18 amino acids. Trimming cost V 1 base and J 2 bases; bases outside gene matches: 7.

V is TRBV5-6 and J is TRBJ2-7; D might be TRBD1 or TRBD2, each matching 5 bases. The V gene lost 3 bases and the J gene lost 2 bases, with 15 bases spanning the gap. The CDR3 sequence is 15 residues long. CDR1 and CDR2 from the germline V gene are SGHDT and YYEEEE. The CDR3 DNA reads TGTGCCAGCAGCTCCCCGCCGGGACCTACCTACGAGCAGTACTTC. This translates into CASSSPPGPTYEQYF.

The rearrangement joins TRBV29-1 to TRBJ1-2; D may be TRBD1 (5 bases). Trimming shortened V by 4 bases and J by 0 bases, and 15 bases separated the two germline ends. The CDR3 covers 15 residues. Germline V gene lookup returns CDR1 SQVTM and CDR2 ANQGSEA. CDR3 bases: TGCAGCGTTGTACGGTCAGGGACCGCTAACTATGGCTACACCTTC. This translates into CSVVRSGTANYGYTF.

By proportion, this clonotype is medium-sized (0.01 to 0.1%). The CDR3 region has the DNA TGCAGTGCTAGAGCCCGGGACAGGGTAAGAGAAGCTTTCTTT. This codes for CSARARDRVREAFF. The J gene is TRBJ1-1, the V gene TRBV20-1; 9 positions match TRBD1. V shed 1 base and J 8 bases; nucleotides not matched to a gene: 8. The germline CDR1 and CDR2 sequences are DFQATT and SNEGSKA (reference sequence). This CDR3 contains 14 residues.

By frequency in the sample, this clonotype is medium-sized. This chain connects TRBV20-1 to TRBJ1-6, with D unresolved. Germline CDR1 DFQATT, CDR2 SNEGSKA (reference sequence). V lost 6 bases and J 2 bases, leaving 8 bases between the germline ends. This CDR3 has 13 residues. As DNA, the CDR3 is TGCAGTGCCGCCCTTACCTATAATTCACCCCTCCACTTT. Translation: CSAALTYNSPLHF.

The chain joins TRBV7-9 to TRBJ1-2, with D maybe TRBD1 (5 bases). The V gene lost 10 bases and the J gene lost 1 base, with 10 bases spanning the gap. Germline values: CDR1 SEHNR, CDR2 FQNEAQ (reference sequence). The CDR3 is 12 residues long. CDR3 sequence reads: CAIQEGNYGYTF. The CDR3 nucleotides are TGTGCCATACAGGAGGGTAACTATGGCTACACCTTC.

To note about this clonotype: A read error may be the cause here, since a much bigger clone is one base away. This chain connects TRBV30 to TRBJ2-5; TRBD1 or TRBD2 may be the D gene (5 bases each). Trimming cost V 1 base and J 5 bases, with 17 bases left between them. Germline assignment: CDR1 GTSNPN and CDR2 SVGIG (reference sequence). This CDR3 has 15 residues. In nucleotides, the CDR3 is TGTGCCTGGAGTGCAGGGAGCCAGGTCAGTGAGACCCAGTACTTC. Translating gives CAWSAGSQVSETQYF.

This clonotype came up many times. This chain joins TRBV4-3 and TRBJ2-6; 10 bases agree with TRBD1. The CDR3 is made up of 18 amino acids. V gave up 3 bases and J gave up 3 bases; unmatched junction bases: 8. Germline CDR1 is LGHNA and CDR2 is YSLEER. CDR3 amino acids: CASSHQGQGGFGANVLTF. The DNA of the CDR3 is TGCGCCAGCAGCCACCAAGGACAGGGGGGCTTTGGGGCCAACGTCCTGACTTTC.

The chain combines TRBV10-1 with TRBJ2-5, with TRBD2 as a possible D gene (5 bases). With 4 bases removed from V and 7 bases from J, the gap between germline ends came to 7 bases. The CDR3 extends over 11 amino acids. CDR1 WNHNN and CDR2 SYGVQD come from the germline V gene (reference sequence). The CDR3 DNA sequence: TGCGCCAGCAGTGCAAGCGGGACCCAGTACTTC. Encoded protein: CASSASGTQYF.

Comments on this clonotype: One junction end disagrees with the germline gene, perhaps due to a read error. The chain is built from TRBV5-1 and TRBJ1-3; D is ambiguous. The CDR3 runs 8 residues. Germline CDR1 and CDR2: SGHRS and YFSETQ. This CDR3 is CASRAGGF. The CDR3 DNA reads as TGCGCCAGCAGGGCGGGAGGGTTT. Filled out from reference TRBV5-1 and TRBJ1-3, the complete variable domain reads KAGVTQTPRYLIKTRGQQVTLSCSPISGHRSVSWYQQTPGQGLQFLFEYFSETQRNKGNFPGRFSGRQFSNSRSEMNVSTLELGDSALYLCASRAGGFGEGSWLTVV.

V is TRBV5-8 and J is TRBJ2-7; tentative D call: TRBD2 (5 bases). Germline V gene lookup returns CDR1 SGHTS and CDR2 YDEGEE. This CDR3 region has 14 residues. V lost 0 bases and J 2 bases, leaving 9 bases between the germline ends. In DNA form, the CDR3 reads TGTGCCAGCAGCTTGGGCACTAGTCCCTACGAGCAGTACTTC. Amino acids: CASSLGTSPYEQYF. Combining the CDR3 with reference TRBV5-8 and TRBJ2-7 gives the whole variable domain EAGVTQSPTHLIKTRGQQATLRCSPISGHTSVYWYQQALGLGLQFLLWYDEGEERNRGNFPPRFSGRQFPNYSSELNVNALELEDSALYLCASSLGTSPYEQYFGPGTRLTVT.

The chain recombines TRBV5-1 with TRBJ1-2; possible D gene TRBD1, 5 bases. The germline CDR1 and CDR2 sequences are SGHRS and YFSETQ. CDR3 length: 15 amino acids. V was clipped by 1 base and J by 7 bases, with 17 bases between them. For the CDR3, the DNA is TGCGCCAGCAGCTTGAGTAGGGGCAGCACGAGTGGCTACACCTTC. The encoded protein is CASSLSRGSTSGYTF.

In this sample, this clonotype turned up many times. The J gene is TRBJ2-2, the V gene TRBV27, with D unclear. CDR3 length equals 13 residues. The germline V gene has CDR1 MNHEY and CDR2 SMNVEV (reference sequence). Deletions cut 3 bases from V and 6 bases from J, with 8 bases between. The CDR3 protein is CASSFQDSGELFF. CDR3 nucleotide sequence: TGTGCCAGCAGTTTCCAGGATTCCGGGGAGCTGTTTTTT.

The chain is built from TRBV24-1 and TRBJ1-5; the D gene is possibly TRBD1 (5 bases). V lost 0 bases to trimming and J lost 8 bases, with 10 bases between them. Germline V gene sequence: CDR1 KGHDR, CDR2 SFDVKD. The CDR3 is 14 residues long. For the CDR3, the DNA is TGTGCCACCAGTGATTTGACGGGGGTGGAGCCCCAGCATTTT. Its translation: CATSDLTGVEPQHF.

Concerning this clonotype: Mismatch with germline at one junction end may stem from a read error. V and J are TRBV6-1 and TRBJ2-3; D is tentatively TRBD1 or TRBD2 (6 bases each). The V gene's germline CDR1 is MNHNS and CDR2 SASEGT. This CDR3 is 15 amino acids long. The CDR3 coding sequence is TGTGCCAGCAATACACGATCAGGGGAGGCAGATACGCAGTGTTTT. It codes for CASNTRSGEADTQCF.

The chain carries TRBV29-1 and TRBJ2-1; 10 bases agree with TRBD2. Germline CDR1 is SQVTM and CDR2 is ANQGSEA. V shed 7 bases and J 4 bases; nucleotides not matched to a gene: 4. This CDR3 is built from 13 residues. Here the CDR3 reads CSATSGIYNEQFF. In nucleotides, the CDR3 is TGCAGCGCTACTAGCGGGATATACAATGAGCAGTTCTTC.